This passage covers 30 T cell receptor beta chains from one sample sequenced in a study of neoadjuvant nivolumab and ipilimumab in lung cancer. The data were produced by immunoSEQ multiplex PCR, yet TCRdb's version contains in-frame clones alone and is incomplete. The profile shows tens of thousands of clones, 90% of them singletons. Material: peripheral blood, obtained after neoadjuvant nivolumab, alone or with ipilimumab, at or shortly before surgery. Receptors were obtained from an adult with non-small cell lung cancer.

The chain employs TRBV6-6 and TRBJ2-7; 7 positions agree with TRBD1. Per the germline V gene, CDR1 is MNHNY and CDR2 is SVGAGI (reference sequence). With V trimmed by 0 bases and J by 6 bases, 5 bases remained unmatched. The CDR3 sequence is 14 residues long. The CDR3: CASSYSRDRGEQYF. For the CDR3, the DNA is TGTGCCAGCAGTTACTCGAGGGACAGAGGCGAGCAGTACTTC.

The chain employs TRBV5-1 and TRBJ2-5; the D gene could be TRBD1 or TRBD2 (5 bases each). Trimming removed 7 bases at V and 1 base at J, with 14 bases between. The V gene's germline CDR1 is SGHRS and CDR2 YFSETQ. The CDR3 has 14 amino acids. The CDR3: CASHPSGTQETQYF. CDR3 nucleotide sequence: TGCGCCAGCCACCCCTCGGGGACCCAAGAGACCCAGTACTTC.

The chain uses TRBV6-1 and TRBJ2-1, with 7 bases fitting TRBD1. The CDR3 spans 13 residues. V lost 6 bases, J lost 8 bases, and 7 bases stayed unmatched. The V gene's germline CDR1 is MNHNS and CDR2 SASEGT. CDR3 coding DNA: TGTGCCAGCAGACAACAGGGGCTCGATGAGCAGTTCTTC. Translated, it gives CASRQQGLDEQFF.

The V gene is TRBV7-2, the J gene TRBJ1-1; weak D call: TRBD1 (6 bases). The V end was cut by 2 bases, the J end by 5 bases, with 9 bases between. This CDR3 region has 13 residues. Germline CDR1 is SGHTA and CDR2 is FQGNSA. The CDR3 DNA sequence: TGTGCCAGCAGCTTACGACAGGAGACTGAAGCTTTCTTT. This sequence encodes CASSLRQETEAFF.

The genes are TRBV10-3 and TRBJ1-2; D is ambiguous. The CDR3 has 14 residues. V shed 2 bases and J shed 4 bases, with 11 bases lying between them. Germline V gives CDR1 ENHRY, CDR2 SYGVKD. CDR3 region: CAISEPGRIYGYTF. The CDR3 bases are TGTGCCATCAGTGAGCCTGGACGGATCTATGGCTACACCTTC.

The chain couples TRBV6-5 to TRBJ1-1, with D uncertain. Trimming pared 5 bases from V and 2 bases from J, leaving 9 bases between. Germline V CDR1 and CDR2: MNHEY, SVGAGI. This CDR3 is built from 13 residues. Written as DNA, the CDR3 is TGTGCCAGCAGTGGTGACTATAACACTGAAGCTTTCTTT. It translates to CASSGDYNTEAFF.

This rearrangement joins TRBV10-3 to TRBJ1-5; 8 bases are a match to TRBD1. The CDR3 loop spans 16 amino acids. Germline V gives CDR1 ENHRY, CDR2 SYGVKD. The J segment lost 9 bases and the V segment lost 2 bases, leaving 12 bases of the junction unmatched. CDR3 loop: CAISENTGGYPWPQHF. The CDR3 region has the DNA TGTGCCATCAGTGAGAATACAGGGGGTTACCCATGGCCCCAGCATTTT.

The rearrangement joins TRBV5-1 to TRBJ1-1, with D unclear. The CDR3 spans 15 residues. CDR1 is SGHRS and CDR2 is YFSETQ in the germline V gene. Trimming stripped 4 bases from V and 0 bases from J, with 13 bases between. CDR3: CASSPRYTMNTEAFF. The DNA for the CDR3 is TGCGCCAGCAGCCCTCGTTACACCATGAACACTGAAGCTTTCTTT.

This clone was seen a single time. The J gene is TRBJ2-3, the V gene TRBV2; tentative D call: TRBD1 (6 bases). This CDR3 is built from 12 residues. Germline V gene sequence: CDR1 SNHLY, CDR2 FYNNEI. V dropped 8 bases and J dropped 6 bases, with 12 bases sitting between them. The CDR3 DNA is TGTGCCAGCCGACAGGACCCGGATACGCAGTATTTT. Protein sequence: CASRQDPDTQYF.

V and J are TRBV2 and TRBJ2-7; 12 positions match TRBD1. CDR1 and CDR2 from the germline V gene are SNHLY and FYNNEI. With V trimmed by 6 bases and J by 6 bases, 9 bases remained unmatched. The CDR3 length is 15 residues. The CDR3 loop reads CASRGQGATTREQYF. For the CDR3, the DNA is TGTGCCAGCAGGGGACAGGGGGCGACTACGCGCGAGCAGTACTTC.

In nucleotides, the CDR3 is TGTGCCTGGAGGGGGGTCGGGCCGAGAATCTATGGCTACACCTTC. It yields the protein CAWRGVGPRIYGYTF. The chain carries TRBV30 and TRBJ1-2; TRBD1 is a possible D gene (5 bases). Trimming stripped 3 bases from V and 4 bases from J, with 18 bases between. CDR1 is GTSNPN, CDR2 SVGIG, per germline (reference sequence). This CDR3 contains 15 residues.

The rearrangement links TRBV10-3 to TRBJ2-7; 8 bases align to TRBD1. CDR3 length: 14 amino acids. The germline V gene has CDR1 ENHRY and CDR2 SYGVKD. V was pared by 3 bases and J by 5 bases, with 6 bases of the junction left unmatched. The CDR3 protein is CAISDRAGGNEQYF. CDR3 nucleotides: TGTGCCATCAGTGATCGGGCAGGGGGCAACGAGCAGTACTTC.

The rearrangement uses TRBV13 and TRBJ2-6; D might be TRBD1 or TRBD2, each matching 5 bases. Between the trimmed V and J ends, which lost 0 bases and 7 bases, there was a span of 13 bases. The CDR3 loop spans 16 amino acids. CDR1 is PRHDT and CDR2 is FYEKMQ in the germline V gene (reference sequence). CDR3 sequence: CASSLGRSGRANVLTF. CDR3 in DNA: TGTGCCAGCAGCTTAGGCCGTTCGGGGCGAGCCAACGTCCTGACTTTC.

The chain couples TRBV6-1 to TRBJ2-7, with 9 bases lining up with TRBD1. Germline V CDR1 and CDR2: MNHNS, SASEGT. This CDR3 is 12 amino acids long. The V and J ends lost 8 bases and 7 bases, in that order; junction bases with no gene match: 6. CDR3 protein: CASVQGAREQYF. The CDR3 DNA reads TGTGCCAGCGTACAGGGGGCGCGGGAGCAGTACTTC.

J is TRBJ2-3 and V is TRBV19, with a possible D match to TRBD2 (5 bases). CDR3 size: 14 residues. V lost 6 bases and J 0 bases, leaving 10 bases between the germline ends. Germline V CDR1 and CDR2: LNHDA, SQIVND (reference sequence). As DNA, the CDR3 is TGTGCCAGTAGCCTGGAGGCTAGCACAGATACGCAGTATTTT. This translates into CASSLEASTDTQYF.

This clone was seen a single time. The chain combines TRBV2 with TRBJ2-7; weak D call: TRBD2 (6 bases). V was trimmed by 6 bases and J by 6 bases, leaving 18 bases between them. This CDR3 has 14 residues. Germline V CDR1 and CDR2: SNHLY, FYNNEI. The CDR3 nucleotides read TGTGCCAGCAGCGTGGGGGGTCTTCAGGGCGAGCAGTACTTC. This sequence encodes CASSVGGLQGEQYF. The variable domain in full, completed from reference TRBV2 and TRBJ2-7, reads EPEVTQTPSHQVTQMGQEVILRCVPISNHLYFYWYRQILGQKVEFLVSFYNNEISEKSEIFDDQFSVERPDGSNFTLKIRSTKLEDSAMYFCASSVGGLQGEQYFGPGTRLTVT.

The chain links TRBV2 to TRBJ1-6; 7 bases agree with TRBD1. Trimming cost V 4 bases and J 9 bases; bases outside gene matches: 9. CDR1 and CDR2 (germline): SNHLY, FYNNEI. The CDR3 sequence is 15 residues long. This CDR3 is CASSGGQFASSPLHF. The CDR3, as DNA: TGTGCCAGCAGTGGGGGACAGTTCGCTTCTTCACCCCTCCACTTT.

Only one count was recorded for this clone. The chain is built from TRBV5-1 and TRBJ2-2; D is ambiguous. The CDR3 contains 13 residues. Deletions cut 0 bases from V and 9 bases from J, with 9 bases between. The germline gives CDR1 SGHRS, CDR2 YFSETQ. The CDR3 coding sequence is TGCGCCAGCAGCTTGGACGTGGTCCGGGAGCTGTTTTTT. This translates into CASSLDVVRELFF.

The chain is built from TRBV4-1 and TRBJ1-2; TRBD1 is a possible D gene (6 bases). CDR3 length equals 15 residues. Between the trimmed V and J ends, which lost 1 base and 7 bases, there was a span of 16 bases. Germline loops: CDR1 MGHRA, CDR2 YSYEKL. The DNA of the CDR3 is TGCGCCAGCAGCCAAGCTCGACAGGTCCGGGGTGGCTACACCTTC. Its translation: CASSQARQVRGGYTF.

This sequence joins TRBV11-2 and TRBJ2-7; D possibly uses TRBD1 or TRBD2 (5 bases each). Trimming stripped 5 bases from V and 5 bases from J, with 16 bases between. The CDR3 extends over 14 amino acids. The germline gives CDR1 SGHAT, CDR2 FQNNGV. The CDR3 is CASSLLGQGDEQYF. DNA for the CDR3: TGTGCCAGCAGCCTACTAGGGCAGGGCGACGAGCAGTACTTC.

This clone showed up just once. The chain recombines TRBV13 with TRBJ2-2; 9 bases map to TRBD2. Germline V gene data show CDR1 as PRHDT and CDR2 as FYEKMQ (reference sequence). This CDR3 comprises 17 residues. J gave up 1 base and V 5 bases, and 8 bases lay outside the gene matches. CDR3 nucleotide sequence: TGTGCCAGCAGCGAGATTCCTAGCGGGGTGAACACCGGGGAGCTGTTTTTT. This gives the protein CASSEIPSGVNTGELFF.

This chain links TRBV7-2 with TRBJ1-6; D is perhaps TRBD1 (5 bases). The CDR3 covers 13 residues. Germline CDR1 is SGHTA and CDR2 is FQGNSA. Trimming removed 11 bases at V and 7 bases at J, with 15 bases between. This CDR3 is CASEVRGNSPLHF. The CDR3, as DNA: TGTGCCTCCGAGGTCCGGGGGAATTCACCCCTCCACTTT.

This clone occurred once. V usage is TRBV5-1 and J usage is TRBJ2-3; 11 bases line up with TRBD2. The germline gives CDR1 SGHRS, CDR2 YFSETQ. This CDR3 spans 13 amino acids. Trimming removed 9 bases from V and 4 bases from J; junction bases left unmatched: 4. In nucleotides, the CDR3 is TGCGCCACCTCTAGCGGGGGGCCAGATACGCAGTATTTT. It specifies CATSSGGPDTQYF.

The gene calls are TRBV6-6 and TRBJ2-2; D gene ambiguous. V dropped 4 bases and J dropped 5 bases, with 8 bases sitting between them. The CDR3 covers 13 residues. The germline V gene encodes CDR1 MNHNY and CDR2 SVGAGI (reference sequence). The CDR3 loop reads CASSLSGTGELFF. In DNA form, the CDR3 reads TGTGCCAGCAGTTTGTCTGGTACCGGGGAGCTGTTTTTT.

The genes are TRBV7-3 and TRBJ2-6, with unresolved D. Trimming took 5 bases from V and 0 from J, leaving 2 bases between them. CDR1 is SGHTA, CDR2 FQGTGA, per germline. CDR3 length equals 13 residues. Here the CDR3 DNA reads TGTGCCAGCAGCCCCTCTGGGGCCAACGTCCTGACTTTC. Translation gives CASSPSGANVLTF.

The chain joins TRBV18 to TRBJ2-6, with a possible D match to TRBD2 (5 bases). CDR1 and CDR2 from the germline V gene are KGHSH and LQKENI. This CDR3 region has 16 residues. Trimming stripped 3 bases from V and 0 bases from J, with 9 bases between. DNA of the CDR3: TGTGCCAGCTCACCTCCGGGATTCTCTGGGGCCAACGTCCTGACTTTC. It specifies CASSPPGFSGANVLTF.

The V call is TRBV27, the J call TRBJ2-3; TRBD1 aligns across 7 bases. The CDR3 is made up of 16 amino acids. Germline V gives CDR1 MNHEY, CDR2 SMNVEV (reference sequence). With 2 bases clipped from V and 8 bases from J, the junction kept 13 bases outside the gene matches. The CDR3: CASSLGTLDRSATQYF. CDR3 in DNA: TGTGCCAGCAGTTTAGGGACCCTGGACAGGTCAGCTACGCAGTATTTT.

The chain recombines TRBV9 with TRBJ2-5, with TRBD1 matching 7 bases. After removal of 3 bases from V and 2 bases from J, the junction contained 7 bases not matched to a gene. The CDR3 totals 15 residues. Per the germline V gene, CDR1 is SGDLS and CDR2 is YYNGEE. CDR3 protein: CASSAGGPPQETQYF. CDR3 sequence (DNA): TGTGCCAGCAGCGCAGGGGGACCACCACAAGAGACCCAGTACTTC.

The chain carries TRBV29-1 and TRBJ2-3; 8 bases agree with TRBD1. The germline V gene has CDR1 SQVTM and CDR2 ANQGSEA. The CDR3 totals 16 residues. The trim removed 4 bases at V and 0 bases at J, leaving 9 bases unmatched. Here the CDR3 DNA reads TGCAGCGTTGGAGGGTCCGGACAGGGTAGCACAGATACGCAGTATTTT. Its protein is CSVGGSGQGSTDTQYF.

CDR3 sequence: CASTILGGGSTGELFF. The CDR3 DNA reads as TGTGCCAGCACTATCCTCGGAGGGGGGAGCACCGGGGAGCTGTTTTTT. The chain employs TRBV27 and TRBJ2-2; D may match TRBD1 or TRBD2 (6 bases each). Trimming took 7 bases from V and 4 from J, leaving 19 bases between them. The CDR3 has 16 residues. Looked up from germline, CDR1 is MNHEY and CDR2 is SMNVEV (reference sequence).